Shown below are 32 T cell receptor beta chains from a single sample sequenced in a study of shared clonotypes between healthy human individuals. TCRdb keeps only in-frame clones here, not all; method: immunoSEQ multiplex PCR. The sample lists fewer than 650,000 clones; 76% were seen once. Sample: PBMCs. The origin of the receptors is a woman between 40 and 50 years old in good health. Some clones in this sample may be carry-over from other donors' samples.

J is TRBJ2-5 and V is TRBV5-4; 8 nucleotides line up with TRBD2. This CDR3 is built from 13 residues. Germline V lookup: CDR1 SGHNT, CDR2 YYREEE (reference sequence). CDR3 in DNA: TGTTCCTACTCCGGGAGGGCCTCGGAGACCCAGTACTTC. Amino acid sequence: CSYSGRASETQYF.

The chain employs TRBV2 and TRBJ2-7; tentatively, D is TRBD2 (7 bases). The CDR3 totals 13 residues. Deletions cut 11 bases from V and 6 bases from J, with 20 bases between. Germline V gene sequence: CDR1 SNHLY, CDR2 FYNNEI. CDR3 DNA: TGTGCCGCAGGGGAGGGCCCCCCGCTCGAGCAGTACTTC. This translates into CAAGEGPPLEQYF.

This clone was found a few times. This chain uses TRBV18 with TRBJ2-7; maybe TRBD2 (5 bases). The V end lost 6 bases, the J end lost 6 bases, and 21 bases lay between the germline ends. This CDR3 has 15 amino acids. Germline values: CDR1 KGHSH, CDR2 LQKENI. Here the CDR3 reads CASSPPEGYPREQYF. The CDR3, as DNA: TGTGCCAGCTCGCCCCCCGAGGGATATCCGCGCGAGCAGTACTTC.

There are many counts of this clone. The chain has TRBV4-1 and TRBJ1-4; no definite D call. Trimming stripped 1 base from V and 0 bases from J, with 9 bases between. This CDR3 has 16 amino acids. Per germline, CDR1 MGHRA and CDR2 YSYEKL. Here the CDR3 DNA reads TGCGCCAGCAGCCAAGGCTCTTCTGCAACTAATGAAAAACTGTTTTTT. Its protein product is CASSQGSSATNEKLFF.

J is TRBJ2-1 and V is TRBV27; unclear D gene. Trimming pared 3 bases from V and 6 bases from J, leaving 6 bases between. Germline loops: CDR1 MNHEY, CDR2 SMNVEV (reference sequence). There are 12 residues in the CDR3. CDR3 bases: TGTGCCAGCAGTTTCCGCGGCAATGAGCAGTTCTTC. It codes for CASSFRGNEQFF.

The rearrangement joins TRBV30 to TRBJ2-1, with D possibly being TRBD2 (6 bases). This CDR3 comprises 14 residues. The V and J ends lost 4 bases and 5 bases respectively, with 15 bases between them. Looked up from germline, CDR1 is GTSNPN and CDR2 is SVGIG (reference sequence). CDR3 DNA: TGTGCCTGGACGCCGGGACTCCTCAACAATGAGCAGTTCTTC. Its protein is CAWTPGLLNNEQFF.

This chain links TRBV21-1 with TRBJ1-5; the tabulated D call, TRBD1, remains unverified against the DNA. TRBV21-1 is an annotated pseudogene. The CDR3 spans 17 residues. CDR3 in DNA: TGTGCCAGCAGCAAGGAAGAGGGGGCGCTTGGGAATCAGCCCCAGCATTTT. This gives the protein CASSKEEGALGNQPQHF.

This clone was seen ten or more times. Within the sample, other DNA sequences also encode this same CDR3. The V gene is TRBV19, the J gene TRBJ2-2; 13 bases line up with TRBD2. Trimming at V came to 6 bases and at J to 6 bases, leaving 10 bases not matched to a gene. Germline assignment: CDR1 LNHDA and CDR2 SQIVND (reference sequence). This CDR3 is 17 amino acids long. For the CDR3, the DNA is TGTGCCAGTAGGGATCCCGGACTAGCGGGAGTGTCCGGGGAGCTGTTTTTT. It encodes CASRDPGLAGVSGELFF.

The chain has TRBV18 and TRBJ2-5; TRBD2 matches 11 bases. The J segment lost 1 base and the V segment lost 3 bases, leaving 4 bases of the junction unmatched. This CDR3 is 16 amino acids long. The germline CDR1 and CDR2 sequences are KGHSH and LQKENI. CDR3 nucleotide sequence: TGTGCCAGCTCACCTCTAGCGGGAGGCCCCCAAGAGACCCAGTACTTC. Translating it yields CASSPLAGGPQETQYF.

This sequence joins TRBV5-6 and TRBJ1-2; TRBD1 is a possible D gene (5 bases). The V end lost 0 bases, the J end lost 4 bases, and 10 bases lay between the germline ends. CDR3 length: 14 amino acids. Germline values: CDR1 SGHDT, CDR2 YYEEEE. Here the CDR3 reads CASSLVGGGYGYTF. CDR3 DNA: TGTGCCAGCAGCTTGGTTGGGGGAGGCTATGGCTACACCTTC.

This clone was seen a handful of times. This is likely an artifact of a read error, given a far larger clone one base away. The chain joins TRBV6-5 to TRBJ1-2; D is possibly TRBD1 (6 bases). Trimming cost V 9 bases and J 12 bases, with 20 bases left between them. Germline V lookup: CDR1 MNHEY, CDR2 SVGAGI. CDR3 length: 12 amino acids. The CDR3 nucleotides read TGTGCCAGTGCTACGGGCGTTGGGGGCCACACCTTC. Encoded protein: CASATGVGGHTF.

V gene TRBV7-6 combines with J gene TRBJ1-1, with D possibly being TRBD1 (5 bases). V dropped 3 bases and J dropped 4 bases, with 12 bases sitting between them. Germline values: CDR1 SGHVS, CDR2 FNYEAQ. This CDR3 is 14 amino acids long. CDR3: CASSLGRGGTEAFF. CDR3 DNA: TGTGCCAGCAGCTTGGGCCGCGGGGGCACTGAAGCTTTCTTT.

This chain links TRBV27 with TRBJ2-1, with D perhaps matching TRBD2 (6 bases). There are 15 residues in the CDR3. In germline, CDR1 is MNHEY, CDR2 SMNVEV (reference sequence). V lost 6 bases to trimming and J lost 0 bases, with 12 bases between them. CDR3 protein: CASSLGSSSYNEQFF. In nucleotides, the CDR3 is TGTGCCAGCAGCCTCGGGAGCAGCTCCTACAATGAGCAGTTCTTC.

The V and J genes are TRBV19 and TRBJ2-1, with 8 bases aligning to TRBD2. Germline values: CDR1 LNHDA, CDR2 SQIVND (reference sequence). The CDR3 contains 14 residues. V gave up 10 bases and J gave up 4 bases; unmatched junction bases: 9. CDR3 residues: CATTLSGIYNEQFF. The CDR3 nucleotides read TGTGCCACTACCCTTAGCGGGATATACAATGAGCAGTTCTTC.

This clone has ten or more counts. The chain couples TRBV18 to TRBJ2-5, with 8 bases lining up with TRBD1. The V segment lost 3 bases and the J segment 5 bases; nucleotides outside the gene matches: 5. CDR1 and CDR2 from the germline V gene are KGHSH and LQKENI. The CDR3 runs to 14 residues. The CDR3 nucleotides are TGTGCCAGCTCACCGACAGGGGTCAGGGAGACCCAGTACTTC. Translated, it gives CASSPTGVRETQYF.

With regard to this clone: A much larger clone sits a single nucleotide away, making a read error possible. V and J are TRBV7-8 and TRBJ2-7, with 9 bases fitting TRBD2. V shed 8 bases and J 0 bases; nucleotides not matched to a gene: 5. Germline V lookup: CDR1 SGHVS, CDR2 FQNEAQ. The CDR3 consists of 14 residues. CDR3 sequence reads: CASGRGRASYEQYF. CDR3 DNA sequence: TGTGCCAGCGGCCGCGGGAGGGCCTCCTACGAGCAGTACTTC.

The chain is built from TRBV5-1 and TRBJ2-1; D is ambiguous. In germline, CDR1 is SGHRS, CDR2 YFSETQ. With 7 bases removed from V and 5 bases from J, the gap between germline ends came to 13 bases. The CDR3 has 13 residues. The CDR3, as DNA: TGCGCCAGCGAGCTTGACACCCACAATGAGCAGTTCTTC. Amino acids: CASELDTHNEQFF.

This clone was found once. A far larger clone is one nucleotide away, so this likely arose from a read error. This chain connects TRBV27 to TRBJ1-1, with TRBD1 as a possible D gene (6 bases). V was shortened by 4 bases and J by 1 base, with 16 bases between the two germline ends. Germline lookup yields CDR1 MNHEY and CDR2 SMNVEV (reference sequence). This CDR3 is built from 16 residues. The CDR3 here is CASSSPYGGQNTEAFF. The CDR3 nucleotides read TGTGCCAGCAGTTCCCCCTACGGGGGGCAGAACACTGAAGCTTTCTTT.

The rearrangement joins TRBV11-2 to TRBJ2-5, with a possible D match to TRBD2 (5 bases). Looked up from germline, CDR1 is SGHAT and CDR2 is FQNNGV. The CDR3 is made up of 13 amino acids. V was cut by 6 bases and J by 2 bases, with 10 bases left in between. CDR3 residues: CASSSGVQETQYF. CDR3 sequence (DNA): TGTGCCAGCAGTTCCGGGGTACAAGAGACCCAGTACTTC.

In this sample, this clone turned up once. The CDR3 spells CASSYTAGPNYGYTF. The CDR3 DNA reads as TGTGCCAGCAGTTACACAGCGGGACCTAACTATGGCTACACCTTC. The chain links TRBV6-5 to TRBJ1-2; a weak D match, TRBD1 (5 bases). The ends were cut back, 2 bases at V and 0 bases at J, with 10 bases in the middle. Germline V gene lookup returns CDR1 MNHEY and CDR2 SVGAGI. This CDR3 has 15 amino acids.

A single count supports this clone. The chain recombines TRBV7-9 with TRBJ1-2, with D tentatively TRBD1 (5 bases). Deletions cut 0 bases from V and 6 bases from J, with 11 bases between. This CDR3 has 14 amino acids. In germline, CDR1 is SEHNR, CDR2 FQNEAQ (reference sequence). CDR3: CASSLAGASHGYTF. The CDR3 DNA follows: TGTGCCAGCAGCTTAGCAGGGGCCAGTCATGGCTACACCTTC.

The genes are TRBV19 and TRBJ2-7, with D uncertain. The length of the CDR3 is 14 residues. Germline values: CDR1 LNHDA, CDR2 SQIVND (reference sequence). Trimming removed 5 bases from V and 4 bases from J, with 15 bases in between. Here the CDR3 reads CASSPDTQMYEQYF. CDR3 DNA sequence: TGTGCCAGTAGTCCCGACACTCAGATGTACGAGCAGTACTTC.

V usage is TRBV28 and J usage is TRBJ2-7; D may be TRBD1 (7 bases). The CDR3 length is 15 residues. CDR1 and CDR2 from the germline V gene are MDHEN and SYDVKM. The ends were cut back, 7 bases at V and 3 bases at J, with 19 bases in the middle. DNA for the CDR3: TGTGCCAGCACAGGGGGAGGTGCGATGGACTACGAGCAGTACTTC. Translated: CASTGGGAMDYEQYF.

This clone was seen a handful of times. The gene calls are TRBV6-1 and TRBJ2-7; D is undetermined. V was shortened by 6 bases and J by 7 bases, with 16 bases between the two germline ends. Germline V gene lookup returns CDR1 MNHNS and CDR2 SASEGT. The CDR3 is 13 residues long. The CDR3 here is CASRHLLRHEQYF. CDR3 coding DNA: TGTGCCAGCAGGCACCTTTTGAGACATGAGCAGTACTTC.

This rearrangement joins TRBV18 to TRBJ1-1; unclear D gene. Germline-derived CDR1 and CDR2 are KGHSH and LQKENI. CDR3 length: 13 amino acids. The V and J ends lost 6 bases and 1 base respectively, with 9 bases between them. CDR3 coding DNA: TGTGCCAGCTCCGCAACGGAGAACACTGAAGCTTTCTTT. This encodes CASSATENTEAFF. Variable domain in full (rest from reference TRBV18 and TRBJ1-1): NAGVMQNPRHLVRRRGQEARLRCSPMKGHSHVYWYRQLPEEGLKFMVYLQKENIIDESGMPKERFSAEFPKEGPSILRIQQVVRGDSAAYFCASSATENTEAFFGQGTRLTVV.

A note on this clone: A clone one base away is much larger, so this may be a read error. The chain is built from TRBV10-3 and TRBJ2-2; D is undetermined. Germline-derived CDR1 and CDR2 are ENHRY and SYGVKD. V was pared by 6 bases and J by 3 bases, with 5 bases between. This CDR3 spans 12 amino acids. The CDR3 protein is CAISPDTGELFF. CDR3 nucleotides: TGTGCCATCAGCCCCGACACCGGGGAGCTGTTTTTT.

The rearrangement links TRBV7-9 to TRBJ2-7; 13 nucleotides align to TRBD2. V shed 5 bases, J shed 2 bases, and the junction held 9 bases outside the gene matches. From germline, CDR1 is SEHNR and CDR2 FQNEAQ (reference sequence). The CDR3 is made up of 17 amino acids. For the CDR3, the DNA is TGTGCCAGCAGCGGACGGACTAGCGGGAGATTAACCTACGAGCAGTACTTC. Translating it yields CASSGRTSGRLTYEQYF.

The chain is built from TRBV27 and TRBJ2-1, with D tentatively TRBD2 (5 bases). The CDR3 covers 16 residues. Deletions cut 2 bases from V and 4 bases from J, with 15 bases between. CDR1 and CDR2 from the germline V gene are MNHEY and SMNVEV (reference sequence). This CDR3 is CASSLGPGLGYNEQFF. The CDR3 bases are TGTGCCAGCAGTTTAGGCCCTGGACTGGGTTACAATGAGCAGTTCTTC.

J is TRBJ2-1 and V is TRBV28; possibly TRBD2 for D (5 bases). The CDR3 is 11 amino acids. Germline assignment: CDR1 MDHEN and CDR2 SYDVKM. V was pared by 3 bases and J by 8 bases, with 5 bases between. The CDR3: CASSFGDEQFF. The CDR3 nucleotides are TGTGCCAGCAGTTTCGGGGATGAGCAGTTCTTC.

This clone appeared a few times. The V and J genes are TRBV27 and TRBJ2-7; the D gene is possibly TRBD1 (5 bases). The CDR3 covers 13 residues. V shed 5 bases and J shed 6 bases, with 14 bases lying between them. CDR1 is MNHEY, CDR2 SMNVEV, per germline (reference sequence). The CDR3 spells CASSKERQGEQYF. The CDR3 DNA reads as TGTGCCAGCAGTAAGGAGAGGCAGGGCGAGCAGTACTTC.

This clone was detected a few times. The CDR3 sequence: CAWSGSGRFGEQFF. In DNA, the CDR3 is TGTGCCTGGAGTGGTAGCGGGAGATTTGGTGAGCAGTTCTTC. The gene calls are TRBV30 and TRBJ2-1; TRBD2 matches 9 bases. Germline CDR1 GTSNPN, CDR2 SVGIG (reference sequence). The CDR3 extends over 14 amino acids. The V gene end was trimmed by 1 base and the J gene end by 9 bases; junction bases not matched to a gene: 7.

This chain's CDR3 is CASSLRTPDNEQFF. CDR3 sequence (DNA): TGTGCCAGCAGCTTAAGGACGCCAGACAATGAGCAGTTCTTC. The gene calls are TRBV7-2 and TRBJ2-1, with unresolved D. Looked up from germline, CDR1 is SGHTA and CDR2 is FQGNSA. The CDR3 covers 14 residues. Trimming took off 2 bases at V and 5 bases at J, with 10 bases between the two ends.